These 25 T cell receptor beta chains share one sample of origin, sequenced in a study of blood T cell repertoires in COVID-19. Repertoires were generated with immunoSEQ multiplex PCR, while TCRdb's copy carries only in-frame clones and drops some. Among about 130,000 clones listed, roughly 80% were seen once. Sample: peripheral blood. These receptors came from a woman aged 70-85 years with COVID-19, enrolled during active disease.

This clone was seen only a few times. This sequence joins TRBV5-6 and TRBJ1-1; tentative D call: TRBD1 (5 bases). From germline, CDR1 is SGHDT and CDR2 YYEEEE. Trimming took off 4 bases at V and 5 bases at J, with 15 bases between the two ends. The CDR3 runs 14 residues. CDR3 nucleotides: TGTGCCAGCAGCCTGGGGCCGGGGAGGACTGAAGCTTTCTTT. Protein sequence: CASSLGPGRTEAFF.

This chain links TRBV19 with TRBJ1-1; perhaps TRBD1 as D (5 bases). Germline lookup yields CDR1 LNHDA and CDR2 SQIVND (reference sequence). V was pared by 2 bases and J by 4 bases, with 17 bases between. This CDR3 contains 16 residues. The CDR3 DNA is TGTGCCAGTAGTATAAGGCTGGCAGGGCGCGGCACTGAAGCTTTCTTT. Protein: CASSIRLAGRGTEAFF.

The chain carries TRBV19 and TRBJ2-1, with D possibly being TRBD1 (5 bases). The CDR3 runs to 16 residues. Looked up from germline, CDR1 is LNHDA and CDR2 is SQIVND (reference sequence). The V and J ends lost 5 bases and 0 bases respectively, with 14 bases between them. DNA of the CDR3: TGTGCCAGTAGTGGGGTTACAGGTAACTCCTACAATGAGCAGTTCTTC. Translation: CASSGVTGNSYNEQFF.

The chain employs TRBV11-2 and TRBJ2-3; 9 positions match TRBD2. The CDR3 loop spans 16 amino acids. CDR1 and CDR2 (germline): SGHAT, FQNNGV. Trimming at V came to 3 bases and at J to 4 bases, leaving 8 bases not matched to a gene. The CDR3: CASSLGTSLSADTQYF. The CDR3 coding sequence is TGTGCCAGCAGCTTGGGGACTAGCTTGTCGGCAGATACGCAGTATTTT.

The chain has TRBV5-6 and TRBJ2-1; 10 bases fit TRBD2. From germline, CDR1 is SGHDT and CDR2 YYEEEE. V lost 0 bases and J lost 3; bases outside the gene matches: 3. The CDR3 is 16 residues long. The DNA for the CDR3 is TGTGCCAGCAGCTTGGATAGCGGGGGGCGCTACAATGAGCAGTTCTTC. The encoded protein is CASSLDSGGRYNEQFF.

This clone appeared once. This sample also contains other DNA sequences that code for the same CDR3. The chain uses TRBV4-1 and TRBJ1-6; D is uncertain. The ends were cut back, 1 base at V and 5 bases at J, with 12 bases in the middle. This CDR3 contains 16 residues. Germline V gives CDR1 MGHRA, CDR2 YSYEKL. CDR3 sequence reads: CASSQGLSRDNSPLHF. CDR3 nucleotide sequence: TGCGCCAGCAGCCAAGGACTTTCACGAGATAATTCACCCCTCCACTTT.

This clone was counted only a few times. The chain recombines TRBV4-3 with TRBJ1-3; D gene uncertain. CDR1 is LGHNA and CDR2 is YSLEER in the germline V gene. V lost 6 bases and J 4 bases, leaving 19 bases between the germline ends. CDR3 length equals 16 residues. For the CDR3, the DNA is TGCGCCAGCAGGGAAAACGCCAGAGGTACCGGAAACACCATATATTTT. Translated, it gives CASRENARGTGNTIYF.

CDR3 in DNA: TGTGCCAGTAGTATCCAATCAGGGCTGAGGGAGACCCAGTACTTC. Translated: CASSIQSGLRETQYF. The chain links TRBV19 to TRBJ2-5; perhaps TRBD1 as D (5 bases). V dropped 3 bases and J dropped 5 bases, with 16 bases sitting between them. The CDR3 has 15 residues. Germline lookup yields CDR1 LNHDA and CDR2 SQIVND (reference sequence).

This clone was recorded once. This chain links TRBV2 with TRBJ2-7; 9 positions agree with TRBD1. The V segment lost 6 bases and the J segment 6 bases; nucleotides outside the gene matches: 9. This CDR3 has 14 residues. Germline V gene lookup returns CDR1 SNHLY and CDR2 FYNNEI. The CDR3 spells CASRPQGAPSEQYF. DNA of the CDR3: TGTGCCAGCAGACCACAGGGGGCGCCGAGCGAGCAGTACTTC.

The rearrangement uses TRBV19 and TRBJ1-6; 12 bases agree with TRBD1. With 4 bases clipped from V and 7 bases from J, the junction kept 8 bases outside the gene matches. CDR1 is LNHDA and CDR2 is SQIVND in the germline V gene (reference sequence). This CDR3 contains 17 residues. The CDR3 DNA reads as TGTGCCAGTAGTACCGGGACAGGGGGCCGGAGGAATTCACCCCTCCACTTT. This encodes CASSTGTGGRRNSPLHF.

This clone showed up just a few times. The V call is TRBV4-1, the J call TRBJ1-4; D unclear. This CDR3 is 15 amino acids long. V was shortened by 4 bases and J by 0 bases, with 9 bases between the two germline ends. The germline CDR1 and CDR2 sequences are MGHRA and YSYEKL. The CDR3 coding sequence is TGCGCCAGCAGCCCTCCGGGAACAACTAATGAAAAACTGTTTTTT. It yields the protein CASSPPGTTNEKLFF.

The chain joins TRBV3-1 (or the pseudogene TRBV3-2) to TRBJ1-2, with a weak D call TRBD1 (5 bases). Looked up from germline, CDR1 is LGHDT and CDR2 is YNNKEL (reference sequence). With 1 base removed from V and 8 bases from J, the gap between germline ends came to 14 bases. CDR3 length: 14 residues. The CDR3 here is CASSQVAGTAGYTF. The CDR3 DNA sequence: TGTGCCAGCAGCCAAGTTGCAGGGACTGCCGGCTACACCTTC.

The J gene is TRBJ2-3, the V gene TRBV5-6; 8 nucleotides agree with TRBD1. Trimming cost V 4 bases and J 6 bases; bases outside gene matches: 13. The CDR3 totals 16 residues. CDR1 and CDR2 (germline): SGHDT, YYEEEE. Here the CDR3 DNA reads TGTGCCAGCAGCCTGGGACCCAGGGGGCGCGGGGATACGCAGTATTTT. This sequence encodes CASSLGPRGRGDTQYF.

For the CDR3, the DNA is TGTGCCAGCAGGGAGGACAGGGGGCGAAACTATGGCTACACCTTC. Residues: CASREDRGRNYGYTF. The chain couples TRBV7-9 to TRBJ1-2; TRBD1 matches 11 bases. Germline V CDR1 and CDR2: SEHNR, FQNEAQ (reference sequence). Germline trimming cut 6 bases from V and 2 bases from J; bases unmatched to any gene: 5. CDR3 length equals 15 residues.

The rearrangement joins TRBV23-1 to TRBJ1-5; possibly TRBD1 for D (5 bases). TRBV23-1 is classed as an ORF, of uncertain function. This CDR3 comprises 17 residues. Trimming removed 6 bases at V and 0 bases at J, with 18 bases between. The chain's CDR3 is CASRDDSYIYSNQPQHF. The CDR3 bases are TGCGCCAGCAGGGACGACAGTTACATTTATAGCAATCAGCCCCAGCATTTT.

The gene calls are TRBV7-2 and TRBJ2-5; D ambiguous. V was shortened by 3 bases and J by 1 base, with 3 bases between the two germline ends. CDR3 length: 12 amino acids. CDR1 is SGHTA and CDR2 is FQGNSA in the germline V gene. The CDR3, as DNA: TGTGCCAGCAGCTTCTCCCAAGAGACCCAGTACTTC. It encodes CASSFSQETQYF. The complete variable domain, with remaining parts taken from reference TRBV7-2 and TRBJ2-5, reads GAGVSQSPSNKVTEKGKDVELRCDPISGHTALYWYRQSLGQGLEFLIYFQGNSAPDKSGLPSDRFSAERTGGSVSTLTIQRTQQEDSAVYLCASSFSQETQYFGPGTRLLVL.

This clone was counted between two and nine times. The chain employs TRBV29-1 and TRBJ1-1; unclear D gene. Trimming removed 7 bases from V and 0 bases from J, with 6 bases in between. This CDR3 has 11 amino acids. The V gene's germline CDR1 is SQVTM and CDR2 ANQGSEA. The CDR3 region has the DNA TGCAGCGGGGCTATGAACACTGAAGCTTTCTTT. This gives the protein CSGAMNTEAFF.

The chain is built from TRBV7-2 and TRBJ1-3; weak D call: TRBD1 (5 bases). Germline CDR1 SGHTA, CDR2 FQGNSA. This CDR3 has 16 residues. With 5 bases removed from V and 4 bases from J, the gap between germline ends came to 18 bases. CDR3 sequence (DNA): TGTGCCAGCAGCCAAAACTACAGGAAGGCGGGAAACACCATATATTTT. It yields the protein CASSQNYRKAGNTIYF.

This clone has more than one count but fewer than ten. The rearrangement uses TRBV5-1 and TRBJ1-4, with 9 positions matching TRBD1. With V trimmed by 3 bases and J by 15 bases, 9 bases remained unmatched. Germline V gene data show CDR1 as SGHRS and CDR2 as YFSETQ. The CDR3 has 13 residues. CDR3 protein: CASSSTVDRGLFF. The CDR3 nucleotides are TGCGCCAGCAGCTCCACCGTCGACAGGGGGTTGTTTTTT. Full variable domain (outside the CDR3, taken from reference TRBV5-1 and TRBJ1-4): KAGVTQTPRYLIKTRGQQVTLSCSPISGHRSVSWYQQTPGQGLQFLFEYFSETQRNKGNFPGRFSGRQFSNSRSEMNVSTLELGDSALYLCASSSTVDRGLFFGSGTQLSVL.

This chain connects TRBV3-1 (or the pseudogene TRBV3-2) to TRBJ1-5; D is ambiguous. V was pared by 1 base and J by 0 bases, with 13 bases between. CDR1 is LGHDT, CDR2 YNNKEL, per germline (reference sequence). The CDR3 consists of 17 residues. CDR3 coding DNA: TGTGCCAGCAGCCAAGGGGCTCTGGAACCTAGCAATCAGCCCCAGCATTTT. Amino acid sequence: CASSQGALEPSNQPQHF.

The V call is TRBV19, the J call TRBJ2-5; D uncertain. This CDR3 is 13 amino acids long. V lost 6 bases and J 4 bases, leaving 12 bases between the germline ends. The germline V gene encodes CDR1 LNHDA and CDR2 SQIVND (reference sequence). The CDR3 region is CASSEMRGETQYF. CDR3 nucleotides: TGTGCCAGTAGCGAAATGAGAGGAGAGACCCAGTACTTC.

This sequence joins TRBV4-3 and TRBJ2-2; 10 bases align to TRBD2. Trimming at V came to 0 bases and at J to 5 bases, leaving 6 bases not matched to a gene. This CDR3 is built from 17 residues. From germline, CDR1 is LGHNA and CDR2 YSLEER. The CDR3 loop reads CASSQDFASGGTGELFF. As DNA, the CDR3 is TGCGCCAGCAGCCAAGATTTCGCTAGCGGGGGTACCGGGGAGCTGTTTTTT.

The rearrangement uses TRBV2 and TRBJ1-4, with TRBD1 identical over 8 bases. The CDR3 covers 13 residues. The ends lost 5 bases at V and 6 bases at J; junction bases unmatched: 2. In germline, CDR1 is SNHLY, CDR2 FYNNEI. Here the CDR3 DNA reads TGTGCCAGCAGTTGGACAGGGTATGAAAAACTGTTTTTT. Residues: CASSWTGYEKLFF.

CDR3 residues: CASSLLGQVGETQYF. The CDR3 nucleotides are TGTGCCAGCAGCTTGTTAGGACAGGTTGGAGAGACCCAGTACTTC. This sequence joins TRBV7-2 and TRBJ2-5; 7 bases match TRBD1. The J segment lost 4 bases and the V segment lost 3 bases, leaving 8 bases of the junction unmatched. Germline V lookup: CDR1 SGHTA, CDR2 FQGNSA. The CDR3 extends over 15 amino acids.

The V and J genes are TRBV7-2 and TRBJ1-4; D ambiguous. Germline CDR1 and CDR2: SGHTA and FQGNSA. V was trimmed by 5 bases and J by 5 bases, leaving 15 bases between them. The CDR3 covers 15 residues. This CDR3 is CASSLSEGRNEKLFF. The CDR3 bases are TGTGCCAGCAGCCTCAGCGAGGGAAGAAATGAAAAACTGTTTTTT.